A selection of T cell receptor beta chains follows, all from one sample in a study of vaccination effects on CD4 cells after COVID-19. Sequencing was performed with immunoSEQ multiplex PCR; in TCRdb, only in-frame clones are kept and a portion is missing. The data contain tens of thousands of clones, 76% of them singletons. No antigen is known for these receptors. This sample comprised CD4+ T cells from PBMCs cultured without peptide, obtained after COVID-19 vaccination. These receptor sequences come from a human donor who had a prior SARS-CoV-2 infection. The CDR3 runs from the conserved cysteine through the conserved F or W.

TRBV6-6,CASSYLSGRGETQYF
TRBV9,CASSPGGSWNTEAFF
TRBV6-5,CASSYFARGSPYEQYF
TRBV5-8,CASSFWGTGVAAPNEKLFF
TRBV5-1,CASSLGRGNSNQPQHF
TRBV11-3,CASSLEGGSPQHF
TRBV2,CASSEKAGQGHGYTF
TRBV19,CASKGQGTREQYF
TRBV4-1,CASSQNLQGETQYF
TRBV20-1,CSASNSPEAFF
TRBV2,CASSEALHRTGTGHQETQYF
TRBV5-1,CASSGTGNPNEKLFF
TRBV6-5,CASGGDTEAFF
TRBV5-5,CASSRGTGGMETQYF
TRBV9,CASSGRTAQETQYF
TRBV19,CASSRIPGGAGLF
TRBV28,CASIDRVHEQFF
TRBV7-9,CASSSYSQGRPQANYGYTF
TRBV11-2,CASSLGGDRGLAGELFF
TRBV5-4,CASSSGWASGSGELFF
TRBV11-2,CASSLEFPSGRGETQYF
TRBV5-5,CASSLNPGSGYGYTF
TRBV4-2,CASSPTRVVSYEQYF
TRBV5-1,CASSPVDRGPRPIWSTEAFF
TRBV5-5,CASSLGIQGTYGYTF
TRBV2,CASSEEGGAYNEQFF
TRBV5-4,CASGVAGIPGTQYF
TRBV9,CASSVGLAVDYEQYF
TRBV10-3,CAISASRIDTQYF
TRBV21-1,CASPGVRAYEQYF
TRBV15,CATSRGWLSAGEKYEQYF
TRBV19,CASAQITGTGGRQPQHF
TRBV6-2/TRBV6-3,CASSYATGSGRENEQYF
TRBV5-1,CASRRGQGSLNTEAFF
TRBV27,CASSSPGLAFDEQFF
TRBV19,CASSGLTANYGYTF
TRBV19,CASSWTGEDTQYF
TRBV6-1,CASSERSGNTQYF
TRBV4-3,CASSQDLRRATYEQYF
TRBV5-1,CASSFLDRAPYGYTF
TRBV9,CASSVVPGATDTQYF
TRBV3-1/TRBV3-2,CASSTGSLGETQYF
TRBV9,CASSVGAAQTGNTIYF
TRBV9,CASRGLAGPYNEQFF
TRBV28,CASSFLSGAYEQYF
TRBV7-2,CASSLASRLWDGYTF
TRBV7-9,CASSALNTAGELFF
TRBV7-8,CASSKWPRDRGTREDTQYF
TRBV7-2,CASSKWTDNYEQYF